This is a list of T cell receptor beta chains from one sample in a study of T cells in Graves' hyperthyroidism and ophthalmopathy. Each CDR3 protein gets one entry after TCRdb re-called the multiplex PCR reads with MiXCR. This sample yields around 290,000 distinct CDR3 sequences, of which about an eighth are seen a single time; 7.5% to 8% belongs to the top ten. Sequencing used blood. The receptor source for this set is a woman in her twenties or thirties with Graves' hyperthyroidism that later progressed to Graves' ophthalmopathy. Both conserved end residues are part of each CDR3. A D gene is named only where the DNA matches it firmly. The size entry is marked missing in some rows and otherwise reads once, few, many or a size class.

TRBV19,TRBJ1-4,few,.,CASREHSATNEKLFF,TGTGCCAGTAGGGAACATTCGGCAACTAATGAAAAACTGTTTTTT
TRBV30,TRBJ2-7,.,.,CAWSRTGNSYEQYF,TGTGCCTGGAGCCGAACCGGGAACTCCTACGAGCAGTACTTC
TRBV15,TRBJ2-7,.,.,CATSRDLYEQYF,TGTGCCACCAGCAGAGATCTCTACGAGCAGTACTTC
TRBV9,TRBJ2-1,many,.,CASSVAIGNPRDEQFF,TGTGCCAGCAGCGTAGCAATAGGGAACCCTCGGGATGAGCAGTTCTTC
TRBV3-1,TRBJ1-2,many,.,CASSLRAENYGYTF,TGTGCCAGCAGCCTCCGTGCAGAGAACTATGGCTACACCTTC
TRBV6-2/TRBV6-3,TRBJ2-4,.,.,CASRHGGLAKNIQYF,TGTGCCAGCAGGCACGGGGGGCTGGCCAAAAACATTCAGTACTTC
TRBV6-1,TRBJ2-1,few,.,CASSEPDPRPGAAQTNEQFF,TGTGCCAGCAGTGAACCCGATCCCCGGCCAGGGGCGGCCCAAACTAATGAGCAGTTCTTC
TRBV5-6,TRBJ2-7,many,TRBD2,CASSPGTRTYSYEQYF,TGTGCCAGCAGCCCCGGGACTAGAACTTACTCCTACGAGCAGTACTTC
TRBV27,TRBJ1-1,many,.,CASNKGKGTEAFF,TGTGCCAGCAACAAGGGTAAAGGCACTGAAGCTTTCTTT
TRBV7-6,TRBJ1-3,few,.,CASSVGGTGNTIYF,TGTGCCAGCTCGGTCGGGGGAACTGGAAACACCATATATTTT
TRBV2,TRBJ2-3,many,TRBD2,CARRTSGTDTQYF,TGTGCCAGACGGACTAGCGGCACAGATACGCAGTATTTT
TRBV2,TRBJ2-7,many,TRBD2,CASKGTTISYEQYF,TGTGCCAGCAAAGGGACTACTATATCCTACGAGCAGTACTTC
TRBV27,TRBJ2-1,many,.,CASSLSDLPYNEQFF,TGTGCCAGCAGTTTATCGGATCTCCCCTACAATGAGCAGTTCTTC
TRBV5-1,TRBJ2-3,.,.,CASSFNGRSTDTQYF,TGCGCCAGCAGCTTTAACGGGCGGAGCACAGATACGCAGTATTTT
TRBV2,TRBJ1-6,many,TRBD1,CASSQQGPYNSPLHF,TGTGCCAGCAGTCAACAGGGGCCCTATAATTCACCCCTCCACTTT